Below, 25 T cell receptor beta chains from the same sample are listed, as sequenced in a study of blood T cell repertoires in COVID-19. The method was immunoSEQ multiplex PCR; TCRdb's version includes in-frame clones alone and lacks a portion of them. Of some 38,000 clones listed, 70% to 90% are singletons. Sequencing used peripheral blood. These receptors all come from a man in his 60s in a cohort sampled during active COVID-19.

V and J are TRBV30 and TRBJ2-7; D is unclear. CDR1 and CDR2 (germline): GTSNPN, SVGIG (reference sequence). The ends were cut back, 0 bases at V and 8 bases at J, with 11 bases in the middle. CDR3 length equals 12 residues. The CDR3 spells CAWSVQLGKQYF. CDR3 in DNA: TGTGCCTGGAGTGTACAACTGGGCAAGCAGTACTTC.

The chain combines TRBV7-9 with TRBJ2-3; 7 nucleotides agree with TRBD1. The CDR3 runs 14 residues. Germline lookup yields CDR1 SEHNR and CDR2 FQNEAQ (reference sequence). V was clipped by 5 bases and J by 1 base; unmatched bases: 3. The CDR3 sequence is CASSPGTGTDTQYF. CDR3 nucleotides: TGTGCCAGCAGCCCTGGGACAGGCACAGATACGCAGTATTTT.

J is TRBJ1-2 and V is TRBV19; TRBD1 matches at 7 bases. The V segment lost 5 bases and the J segment 4 bases; nucleotides outside the gene matches: 13. Germline CDR1 LNHDA, CDR2 SQIVND (reference sequence). CDR3 length: 16 amino acids. This CDR3 reads CASSETGKVAGYGYTF. DNA for the CDR3: TGTGCCAGTAGTGAGACAGGGAAAGTGGCAGGCTATGGCTACACCTTC.

The chain links TRBV5-1 to TRBJ2-5; 12 bases fit TRBD1. This CDR3 is built from 16 residues. V lost 3 bases and J lost 5; bases outside the gene matches: 8. Germline V gives CDR1 SGHRS, CDR2 YFSETQ. CDR3 sequence reads: CASSSRDRGRWETQYF. In nucleotides, the CDR3 is TGCGCCAGCAGCTCCCGGGACAGGGGGCGCTGGGAGACCCAGTACTTC.

This chain uses TRBV11-2 with TRBJ2-1; 14 bases line up with TRBD2. This CDR3 has 18 amino acids. Looked up from germline, CDR1 is SGHAT and CDR2 is FQNNGV. V was clipped by 4 bases and J by 8 bases; unmatched bases: 13. CDR3 residues: CASSSRLAGGPNSDEQFF. The CDR3 DNA follows: TGTGCCAGCAGCTCGCGACTAGCGGGAGGGCCGAACTCGGATGAGCAGTTCTTC.

The V gene is TRBV29-1, the J gene TRBJ2-5; TRBD2 might be the D (5 bases). Trimming cost V 4 bases and J 5 bases, with 17 bases left between them. The CDR3 sequence is 14 residues long. Germline V CDR1 and CDR2: SQVTM, ANQGSEA. The DNA for the CDR3 is TGCAGCGTTGCGGCGGGTCTAGCAGGCGAGACCCAGTACTTC. As protein: CSVAAGLAGETQYF.

The gene calls are TRBV21-1 and TRBJ2-7; the D call in the table, TRBD1, was not verified against the DNA. TRBV21-1 is a documented pseudogene. This CDR3 contains 13 residues. CDR3 coding DNA: TGTGCCAATGGGAAACAGGATTCCTACGAGCAGTACTTC. Protein: CANGKQDSYEQYF.

The chain is built from TRBV2 and TRBJ1-1; D might be TRBD1 (6 bases). Germline values: CDR1 SNHLY, CDR2 FYNNEI. Trimming took off 4 bases at V and 5 bases at J, with 11 bases between the two ends. The CDR3 length is 13 residues. Here the CDR3 reads CASSAGERTEAFF. CDR3 nucleotides: TGTGCCAGCAGTGCAGGGGAGAGGACTGAAGCTTTCTTT.

V is TRBV7-9 and J is TRBJ1-5, with 8 nucleotides matching TRBD1. CDR3 length equals 15 residues. From germline, CDR1 is SEHNR and CDR2 FQNEAQ (reference sequence). The V segment lost 5 bases and the J segment 4 bases; nucleotides outside the gene matches: 7. CDR3 residues: CASSLGQGANQPQHF. The CDR3 DNA sequence: TGTGCCAGCAGCCTCGGACAGGGCGCGAATCAGCCCCAGCATTTT.

The genes are TRBV12-5 and TRBJ2-1; D may be TRBD2 (6 bases). Between the trimmed V and J ends, which lost 1 base and 4 bases, there was a span of 8 bases. The length of the CDR3 is 14 residues. Germline CDR1 is LGHNT and CDR2 is FRNRAP. In nucleotides, the CDR3 is TGTGCTAGTGGTTTGGCCGGGACTTACAATGAGCAGTTCTTC. Its protein is CASGLAGTYNEQFF. Filled out from reference TRBV12-5 and TRBJ2-1, the complete variable domain reads DARVTQTPRHKVTEMGQEVTMRCQPILGHNTVFWYRQTMMQGLELLAYFRNRAPLDDSGMPKDRFSAEMPDATLATLKIQPSEPRDSAVYFCASGLAGTYNEQFFGPGTRLTVL.

The gene calls are TRBV7-8 and TRBJ2-5, with 9 bases matching TRBD1. There are 15 residues in the CDR3. Germline assignment: CDR1 SGHVS and CDR2 FQNEAQ. Trimming removed 4 bases from V and 2 bases from J; junction bases left unmatched: 5. The chain's CDR3 is CASSSPDRGQETQYF. CDR3 nucleotide sequence: TGTGCCAGCAGCTCGCCAGACAGGGGGCAAGAGACCCAGTACTTC.

The gene calls are TRBV21-1 and TRBJ2-1; TRBD1, the table's D call, was not compared with the DNA. TRBV21-1 is recorded as a pseudogene. The CDR3 runs 12 residues. The CDR3 nucleotides read TGTGCCACAGACAGGGGAGTGGGTGAGCAGTTCTTC. It codes for CATDRGVGEQFF.

This clone was counted a single time. The chain is built from TRBV4-1 and TRBJ2-2, with 10 bases that match TRBD1. Germline V gene data show CDR1 as MGHRA and CDR2 as YSYEKL. The CDR3 loop spans 17 amino acids. V trimming: 0 bases; J trimming: 7 bases; junction bases outside the gene matches: 8. CDR3 region: CASSQDRQGALDGELFF. The CDR3 DNA sequence: TGCGCCAGCAGCCAAGACCGACAGGGGGCCCTCGACGGGGAGCTGTTTTTT.

The chain recombines TRBV18 with TRBJ1-1; perhaps TRBD1 as D (5 bases). Trimming took off 6 bases at V and 2 bases at J, with 13 bases between the two ends. This CDR3 has 14 amino acids. In germline, CDR1 is KGHSH, CDR2 LQKENI. The CDR3 region is CASSQRQTNTEAFF. In nucleotides, the CDR3 is TGTGCCAGCTCCCAAAGACAGACCAACACTGAAGCTTTCTTT.

The chain is built from TRBV27 and TRBJ2-1; D gene uncertain. The CDR3 consists of 15 residues. CDR1 is MNHEY and CDR2 is SMNVEV in the germline V gene (reference sequence). Trimming took off 5 bases at V and 4 bases at J, with 15 bases between the two ends. The CDR3 is CASSPWRGSYNEQFF. The CDR3 nucleotides are TGTGCCAGCAGTCCATGGAGAGGATCTTACAATGAGCAGTTCTTC.

This chain uses TRBV15 with TRBJ2-7; tentative D call: TRBD1 (5 bases). Germline CDR1 LNHNV, CDR2 YYDKDF (reference sequence). The ends were cut back, 0 bases at V and 4 bases at J, with 10 bases in the middle. The CDR3 spans 14 residues. The CDR3 is CATSRDPGQYEQYF. CDR3 nucleotides: TGTGCCACCAGCAGAGATCCCGGACAATACGAGCAGTACTTC. Looking up the rest from reference TRBV15 and TRBJ2-7 gives the full variable domain: DAMVIQNPRYQVTQFGKPVTLSCSQTLNHNVMYWYQQKSSQAPKLLFHYYDKDFNNEADTPDNFQSRRPNTSFCFLDIRSPGLGDTAMYLCATSRDPGQYEQYFGPGTRLTVT.

This clone was recorded only once. This rearrangement joins TRBV19 to TRBJ1-2, with 7 bases identical to TRBD1. The CDR3 covers 14 residues. CDR1 is LNHDA, CDR2 SQIVND, per germline (reference sequence). V lost 0 bases and J lost 8; bases outside the gene matches: 6. The CDR3 DNA reads as TGTGCCAGTAGTATAGACAGGGGGATAGGCGGCTACACCTTC. Its protein product is CASSIDRGIGGYTF.

This sequence joins TRBV18 and TRBJ2-3, with unresolved D. This CDR3 has 13 amino acids. Per the germline V gene, CDR1 is KGHSH and CDR2 is LQKENI. V lost 5 bases and J lost 2, with 8 bases in between. The CDR3 sequence is CASSRGVTDTQYF. The CDR3, as DNA: TGTGCCAGCTCAAGAGGTGTCACAGATACGCAGTATTTT.

The chain recombines TRBV2 with TRBJ2-3, with 11 positions matching TRBD2. This CDR3 has 15 amino acids. Germline CDR1 SNHLY, CDR2 FYNNEI. V shed 9 bases, J shed 6 bases, and the junction held 11 bases outside the gene matches. In nucleotides, the CDR3 is TGTGCCAGAGGGGGGTTAGCGGGAGGGCCGGATACGCAGTATTTT. This gives the protein CARGGLAGGPDTQYF. Variable domain in full (rest from reference TRBV2 and TRBJ2-3): EPEVTQTPSHQVTQMGQEVILRCVPISNHLYFYWYRQILGQKVEFLVSFYNNEISEKSEIFDDQFSVERPDGSNFTLKIRSTKLEDSAMYFCARGGLAGGPDTQYFGPGTRLTVL.

The V gene is TRBV12-5, the J gene TRBJ1-1, with unresolved D. The CDR3 consists of 14 residues. Germline values: CDR1 LGHNT, CDR2 FRNRAP. V dropped 1 base and J dropped 1 base, with 7 bases sitting between them. In DNA form, the CDR3 reads TGTGCTAGTGGTTTGGGGGGAGAGAACACTGAAGCTTTCTTT. Encoded protein: CASGLGGENTEAFF.

The sample holds a few counts of this clone. V and J are TRBV27 and TRBJ1-5, with 8 bases aligning to TRBD1. The CDR3 consists of 14 residues. V lost 3 bases to trimming and J lost 4 bases; unmatched junction nucleotides: 2. Germline V lookup: CDR1 MNHEY, CDR2 SMNVEV (reference sequence). In DNA form, the CDR3 reads TGTGCCAGCAGTTTCAGGGGGCTAAATCAGCCCCAGCATTTT. Translated, it gives CASSFRGLNQPQHF.

This chain uses TRBV6-5 with TRBJ2-7, with D possibly TRBD1 on 5 matching bases. The CDR3 has 13 amino acids. Germline V gene data show CDR1 as MNHEY and CDR2 as SVGAGI. Trimming left V 6 bases short and J 6 bases short, with 15 bases between. CDR3 region: CASSLLHRGEQYF. The CDR3 nucleotides read TGTGCCAGCAGCCTTCTCCATAGGGGCGAGCAGTACTTC.

For the CDR3, the DNA is TGTGCCAGCAGTGGTCGCGGGGGTCCGAACACCGGGGAGCTGTTTTTT. It yields the protein CASSGRGGPNTGELFF. The genes are TRBV6-1 and TRBJ2-2; 7 bases are a match to TRBD2. Losses at the gene ends were 4 bases for V and 0 bases for J; bases not matched to a gene: 5. There are 16 residues in the CDR3. The germline V gene has CDR1 MNHNS and CDR2 SASEGT.

The rearrangement uses TRBV2 and TRBJ2-7, with D tentatively TRBD2 (6 bases). V lost 7 bases to trimming and J lost 4 bases, with 23 bases between them. The CDR3 loop spans 16 amino acids. Germline CDR1 SNHLY, CDR2 FYNNEI. The CDR3 coding sequence is TGTGCCAGCACCAATGGGGAGGCGGAGGTTTGGTACGAGCAGTACTTC. Translated: CASTNGEAEVWYEQYF. The whole variable domain, remainder taken from reference TRBV2 and TRBJ2-7, is EPEVTQTPSHQVTQMGQEVILRCVPISNHLYFYWYRQILGQKVEFLVSFYNNEISEKSEIFDDQFSVERPDGSNFTLKIRSTKLEDSAMYFCASTNGEAEVWYEQYFGPGTRLTVT.

V is TRBV5-1 and J is TRBJ2-7; 16 nucleotides match TRBD2. V was pared by 4 bases and J by 6 bases, with 7 bases of the junction left unmatched. This CDR3 spans 16 amino acids. Per the germline V gene, CDR1 is SGHRS and CDR2 is YFSETQ. In DNA, the CDR3 is TGCGCCAGCAGCCCGGGGGGACTAGCGGGAGGGACCGAGCAGTACTTC. Its protein product is CASSPGGLAGGTEQYF.